One and the same sample provided the 23 T cell receptor beta chains below, sequenced in a study of blood T cell repertoires in COVID-19. The protocol was immunoSEQ multiplex PCR, while the TCRdb copy is restricted to in-frame clones and leaves out a portion. The table has around 300,000 clones, 87% seen once. The source material was peripheral blood. These receptors originate from a man in his late teens or twenties with active or convalescent COVID-19.

The rearrangement joins TRBV7-8 to TRBJ2-1; a possible D gene is TRBD2 (5 bases). The CDR3 sequence is 15 residues long. The V gene's germline CDR1 is SGHVS and CDR2 FQNEAQ. V was trimmed by 5 bases and J by 4 bases, leaving 15 bases between them. The DNA of the CDR3 is TGTGCCAGCAGCCCCAGAGTGGGAGAGTACAATGAGCAGTTCTTC. This sequence encodes CASSPRVGEYNEQFF.

The CDR3 is CASGQGNGIQYF. DNA for the CDR3: TGTGCCAGCGGACAGGGAAACGGCATTCAGTACTTC. V and J are TRBV12-3 or TRBV12-4 and TRBJ2-4, with 8 nucleotides matching TRBD1. This CDR3 contains 12 residues. The trim removed 8 bases at V and 9 bases at J, leaving 6 bases unmatched.

The V call is TRBV5-1, the J call TRBJ2-1; D gene unclear. Germline V gene lookup returns CDR1 SGHRS and CDR2 YFSETQ. This CDR3 region has 14 residues. The V end lost 4 bases, the J end lost 8 bases, and 16 bases lay between the germline ends. CDR3 residues: CASSLRLNADEQFF. For the CDR3, the DNA is TGCGCCAGCAGCCTTAGACTTAACGCCGATGAGCAGTTCTTC.

The chain links TRBV7-9 to TRBJ2-6; D gene unclear. The V gene's germline CDR1 is SEHNR and CDR2 FQNEAQ (reference sequence). The CDR3 is made up of 14 amino acids. Trimming took 8 bases from V and 0 from J, leaving 8 bases between them. CDR3 loop: CASGPPSGANVLTF. In DNA form, the CDR3 reads TGTGCCAGCGGGCCGCCCTCTGGGGCCAACGTCCTGACTTTC. The whole variable domain, remainder taken from reference TRBV7-9 and TRBJ2-6, is DTGVSQNPRHKITKRGQNVTFRCDPISEHNRLYWYRQTLGQGPEFLTYFQNEAQLEKSRLLSDRFSAERPKGSFSTLEIQRTEQGDSAMYLCASGPPSGANVLTFGAGSRLTVL.

This clone came up once. The chain recombines TRBV27 with TRBJ1-6; 7 bases line up with TRBD1. Per the germline V gene, CDR1 is MNHEY and CDR2 is SMNVEV (reference sequence). V lost 6 bases, J lost 1 base, and 3 bases stayed unmatched. This CDR3 has 15 amino acids. CDR3 DNA sequence: TGTGCCAGCAGGACAGGGAGATCCTATAATTCACCCCTCCACTTT. It translates to CASRTGRSYNSPLHF.

V and J are TRBV2 and TRBJ1-4; D gene unclear. Germline CDR1 and CDR2: SNHLY and FYNNEI. The CDR3 has 13 amino acids. V dropped 10 bases and J dropped 8 bases, with 17 bases sitting between them. Here the CDR3 DNA reads TGTGCCATCAACCTTGATTCGAGGGAAAAACTGTTTTTT. This gives the protein CAINLDSREKLFF.

This chain connects TRBV5-4 to TRBJ1-1; 7 bases line up with TRBD1. The CDR3 spans 14 residues. Trimming took 5 bases from V and 0 from J; bases not matched to a gene: 4. CDR1 is SGHNT and CDR2 is YYREEE in the germline V gene (reference sequence). The CDR3 DNA is TGTGCCAGCAGTCCAGGGGGGATGAACACTGAAGCTTTCTTT. Translating it yields CASSPGGMNTEAFF.

V gene TRBV7-8 combines with J gene TRBJ1-5; tentative D call: TRBD1 (6 bases). The CDR3 is 15 amino acids. The germline gives CDR1 SGHVS, CDR2 FQNEAQ. The V and J ends lost 4 bases and 3 bases respectively, with 13 bases between them. The CDR3 loop reads CASSSEDRLNQPQHF. DNA for the CDR3: TGTGCCAGCAGCTCGGAAGACAGGCTCAATCAGCCCCAGCATTTT.

The chain recombines TRBV5-1 with TRBJ1-1; D possibly corresponds to TRBD1 (6 bases). CDR1 SGHRS and CDR2 YFSETQ come from the germline V gene. Trimming cost V 9 bases and J 1 base, with 10 bases left between them. The CDR3 totals 12 residues. This CDR3 reads CATQGQNTEAFF. DNA of the CDR3: TGCGCCACCCAGGGACAGAACACTGAAGCTTTCTTT. The full variable domain, with the rest looked up from reference TRBV5-1 and TRBJ1-1, is KAGVTQTPRYLIKTRGQQVTLSCSPISGHRSVSWYQQTPGQGLQFLFEYFSETQRNKGNFPGRFSGRQFSNSRSEMNVSTLELGDSALYLCATQGQNTEAFFGQGTRLTVV.

The J gene is TRBJ1-2, the V gene TRBV12-3 or TRBV12-4; no clear D. V was cut by 6 bases and J by 0 bases, with 8 bases left in between. The CDR3 length is 13 residues. CDR3 in amino acids: CASSQTPNYGYTF. The DNA for the CDR3 is TGTGCCAGCAGCCAAACACCTAACTATGGCTACACCTTC.

The V call is TRBV7-9, the J call TRBJ2-1; D uncertain. Germline V gives CDR1 SEHNR, CDR2 FQNEAQ (reference sequence). Trimming took 1 base from V and 15 from J, leaving 25 bases between them. There are 16 residues in the CDR3. CDR3 in amino acids: CASSLGPPTPNTQLFF. Here the CDR3 DNA reads TGTGCCAGCAGCTTAGGTCCCCCGACTCCTAATACCCAGCTGTTCTTC.

The chain recombines TRBV15 with TRBJ2-7; 8 positions agree with TRBD1. Germline V gene sequence: CDR1 LNHNV, CDR2 YYDKDF (reference sequence). The CDR3 is 14 residues long. V dropped 3 bases and J dropped 2; count of bases not matched to a gene: 3. The DNA of the CDR3 is TGTGCCACCAGCAGCTACAGGGGGACCTACGAGCAGTACTTC. It yields the protein CATSSYRGTYEQYF.

A single count supports this clone. This chain links TRBV7-3 with TRBJ2-5; a weak D match, TRBD2 (5 bases). CDR1 and CDR2 from the germline V gene are SGHTA and FQGTGA. Trimming took off 2 bases at V and 5 bases at J, with 9 bases between the two ends. CDR3 length: 13 residues. The chain's CDR3 is CASSLFGSETQYF. In DNA form, the CDR3 reads TGTGCCAGCAGCTTATTTGGGAGTGAGACCCAGTACTTC.

The V gene is TRBV7-6, the J gene TRBJ1-4; D call uncertain. The CDR3 runs to 14 residues. In germline, CDR1 is SGHVS, CDR2 FNYEAQ. Trimming stripped 0 bases from V and 3 bases from J, with 5 bases between. The CDR3 sequence: CASSLATANEKLFF. The CDR3 DNA reads as TGTGCCAGCAGCTTAGCAACGGCTAATGAAAAACTGTTTTTT.

The CDR3 region is CASSRGGQPQHF. In DNA, the CDR3 is TGTGCCAGCTCTAGGGGGGGGCAGCCCCAGCATTTT. The chain carries TRBV18 and TRBJ1-5; a possible D gene is TRBD1 (6 bases). Trimming removed 6 bases at V and 7 bases at J, with 10 bases between. The CDR3 sequence is 12 residues long. Germline V lookup: CDR1 KGHSH, CDR2 LQKENI.

This chain uses TRBV19 with TRBJ2-1, with TRBD2 identical over 9 bases. After removal of 1 base from V and 6 bases from J, the junction contained 4 bases not matched to a gene. Germline loops: CDR1 LNHDA, CDR2 SQIVND (reference sequence). The CDR3 runs to 15 residues. CDR3 DNA sequence: TGTGCCAGTAGTATAGTGGCGGGGGGGCCCAATGAGCAGTTCTTC. Translation gives CASSIVAGGPNEQFF.

Only a few counts were recorded for this clone. The V call is TRBV7-9, the J call TRBJ1-2; tentatively, D is TRBD1 (6 bases). The CDR3 loop spans 14 amino acids. Germline-derived CDR1 and CDR2 are SEHNR and FQNEAQ (reference sequence). Trimming pared 7 bases from V and 7 bases from J, leaving 19 bases between. CDR3 coding DNA: TGTGCCAGCACCAGACCGGGACATTCCCCTGGCTACACCTTC. As protein: CASTRPGHSPGYTF.

This clone has only one observation. The chain has TRBV9 and TRBJ2-1; 7 bases line up with TRBD1. This CDR3 comprises 15 residues. V trimming: 0 bases; J trimming: 8 bases; junction bases outside the gene matches: 8. Germline CDR1 and CDR2: SGDLS and YYNGEE. DNA for the CDR3: TGTGCCAGCAGCGTAGAGACAGGGTTTATAGATGAGCAGTTCTTC. It encodes CASSVETGFIDEQFF.

V gene TRBV4-1 combines with J gene TRBJ2-2, with a weak D call TRBD2 (5 bases). Trimming took off 4 bases at V and 10 bases at J, with 16 bases between the two ends. Germline lookup yields CDR1 MGHRA and CDR2 YSYEKL. The CDR3 has 14 amino acids. The CDR3 bases are TGCGCCAGCAGCCCCCGACTAAGACCCCAGGAGCTGTTTTTT. Amino acid sequence: CASSPRLRPQELFF.

The rearrangement joins TRBV13 to TRBJ1-4; no reliable D call. CDR1 PRHDT and CDR2 FYEKMQ come from the germline V gene (reference sequence). CDR3 length equals 14 residues. Trimming cost V 5 bases and J 8 bases, with 15 bases left between them. The CDR3 here is CASSQRGGGEKLFF. CDR3 coding DNA: TGTGCCAGCAGCCAACGTGGAGGAGGGGAAAAACTGTTTTTT.

The table lists this clone with a count of one. This chain connects TRBV5-1 to TRBJ2-1, with D unresolved. The CDR3 length is 14 residues. Germline-derived CDR1 and CDR2 are SGHRS and YFSETQ. Trimming cost V 1 base and J 4 bases, with 9 bases left between them. The CDR3 DNA reads as TGCGCCAGCAGCTTGTTGGGCTATTACAATGAGCAGTTCTTC. Amino acid sequence: CASSLLGYYNEQFF. Full variable domain (missing parts from reference TRBV5-1 and TRBJ2-1): KAGVTQTPRYLIKTRGQQVTLSCSPISGHRSVSWYQQTPGQGLQFLFEYFSETQRNKGNFPGRFSGRQFSNSRSEMNVSTLELGDSALYLCASSLLGYYNEQFFGPGTRLTVL.

The chain employs TRBV9 and TRBJ2-7, with 12 bases matching TRBD2. The CDR3 is 15 residues long. Germline V gene data show CDR1 as SGDLS and CDR2 as YYNGEE. The V gene end was trimmed by 4 bases and the J gene end by 2 bases; junction bases not matched to a gene: 4. Written as DNA, the CDR3 is TGTGCCAGCAGCCCCGGACTAGCGGGAACCTACGAGCAGTACTTC. Residues: CASSPGLAGTYEQYF.

The chain joins TRBV9 to TRBJ1-1; 7 bases are a match to TRBD1. Trimming cost V 3 bases and J 6 bases; bases outside gene matches: 8. Germline V lookup: CDR1 SGDLS, CDR2 YYNGEE. CDR3 length: 14 residues. CDR3 bases: TGTGCCAGCAGCGGCCCGGGGACAGTCCCTGAAGCTTTCTTT. Residues: CASSGPGTVPEAFF.